One sample yielded the 19 T cell receptor beta chains listed below, sequenced in a study of cytomegalovirus exposure and HLA in healthy donors. PCR employed 60 Vbeta and 13 Jbeta primers. Here immunoSEQ multiplex PCR was the method, and the copy in TCRdb shows in-frame clones only, minus some. The sample lists about 180,000 clones, roughly 83% occurring once. Source material: PBMCs. Receptor source: a man aged 30-40 years in good health and CMV-seronegative.

The chain joins TRBV5-1 to TRBJ2-5; 7 bases are a match to TRBD2. The J segment lost 10 bases and the V segment lost 0 bases, leaving 6 bases of the junction unmatched. CDR1 and CDR2 (germline): SGHRS, YFSETQ. This CDR3 is built from 13 residues. Here the CDR3 reads CASSLAREGDQYF. The CDR3 nucleotides are TGCGCCAGCAGCTTGGCCAGGGAGGGAGACCAGTACTTC.

This clone was observed a few times. This rearrangement joins TRBV9 to TRBJ2-3, with a tentative D call TRBD2 (5 bases). Germline V gives CDR1 SGDLS, CDR2 YYNGEE. This CDR3 spans 18 amino acids. Trimming shortened V by 3 bases and J by 5 bases, and 25 bases separated the two germline ends. CDR3: CASSAPLASGPMGDTQYF. In DNA, the CDR3 is TGTGCCAGCAGCGCCCCATTAGCGTCGGGCCCCATGGGAGATACGCAGTATTTT.

The rearrangement joins TRBV5-1 to TRBJ2-1; no clear D. The germline V and J ends were trimmed by 3 bases and 4 bases, with 23 bases remaining between them. This CDR3 has 18 amino acids. CDR1 is SGHRS and CDR2 is YFSETQ in the germline V gene. In nucleotides, the CDR3 is TGCGCCAGCAGCTGGCCGAACGGGTCTATTGCCTCTTACAATGAGCAGTTCTTC. It specifies CASSWPNGSIASYNEQFF. The full variable domain, with the rest looked up from reference TRBV5-1 and TRBJ2-1, is KAGVTQTPRYLIKTRGQQVTLSCSPISGHRSVSWYQQTPGQGLQFLFEYFSETQRNKGNFPGRFSGRQFSNSRSEMNVSTLELGDSALYLCASSWPNGSIASYNEQFFGPGTRLTVL.

The rearrangement uses TRBV5-1 and TRBJ1-5; TRBD1 agrees at 8 bases. The germline V gene encodes CDR1 SGHRS and CDR2 YFSETQ. This CDR3 has 16 residues. V gave up 0 bases and J gave up 1 base; unmatched junction bases: 3. The CDR3 sequence is CASSLDGQGSNQPQHF. DNA for the CDR3: TGCGCCAGCAGCTTGGATGGACAGGGAAGCAATCAGCCCCAGCATTTT.

The rearrangement joins TRBV6-6 to TRBJ1-2; D is possibly TRBD1 (5 bases). This CDR3 has 14 residues. Germline V CDR1 and CDR2: MNHNY, SVGAGI (reference sequence). Trimming took off 0 bases at V and 7 bases at J, with 12 bases between the two ends. The CDR3 region has the DNA TGTGCCAGCAGTTACTCCGGGGGGGGAAGTGGCTACACCTTC. The encoded protein is CASSYSGGGSGYTF.

The rearrangement uses TRBV11-2 and TRBJ2-5, with 10 bases lining up with TRBD1. The germline V gene encodes CDR1 SGHAT and CDR2 FQNNGV. The CDR3 spans 16 residues. V gave up 4 bases and J gave up 1 base; unmatched junction bases: 6. The CDR3 sequence: CASSSGTGATQETQYF. CDR3 sequence (DNA): TGTGCCAGCAGCTCCGGGACAGGGGCAACCCAAGAGACCCAGTACTTC.

This chain uses TRBV27 with TRBJ2-7, with 13 positions matching TRBD2. Germline CDR1 reads MNHEY; CDR2 reads SMNVEV (reference sequence). Trimming cost V 6 bases and J 9 bases; bases outside gene matches: 11. The CDR3 loop spans 15 amino acids. CDR3 sequence (DNA): TGTGCCAGCAGAAGCGGGACTAGCGGGGCTTTGGTGCAGTACTTC. Translating gives CASRSGTSGALVQYF.

The rearrangement uses TRBV15 and TRBJ2-7; D is uncertain. The CDR3 totals 12 residues. Germline V gene lookup returns CDR1 LNHNV and CDR2 YYDKDF (reference sequence). Trimming removed 0 bases at V and 3 bases at J, with 3 bases between. CDR3 sequence: CATSRDSYEQYF. CDR3 bases: TGTGCCACCAGCAGAGACAGCTACGAGCAGTACTTC.

V usage is TRBV19 and J usage is TRBJ1-5, with D perhaps matching TRBD1 (5 bases). V dropped 10 bases and J dropped 3 bases, with 13 bases sitting between them. This CDR3 comprises 13 residues. Looked up from germline, CDR1 is LNHDA and CDR2 is SQIVND (reference sequence). CDR3 residues: CAISQGYNQPQHF. The DNA of the CDR3 is TGTGCCATATCCCAGGGTTACAATCAGCCCCAGCATTTT.

J is TRBJ1-5 and V is TRBV19; the match to TRBD1 covers 7 bases. The CDR3 spans 15 residues. The ends lost 4 bases at V and 4 bases at J; junction bases unmatched: 7. Germline lookup yields CDR1 LNHDA and CDR2 SQIVND (reference sequence). This CDR3 is CASSTRQGPNQPQHF. The CDR3 nucleotides are TGTGCCAGTAGTACTAGACAGGGCCCAAATCAGCCCCAGCATTTT.

This clone was found once. J is TRBJ2-5 and V is TRBV15; TRBD1 matches at 9 bases. The CDR3 totals 17 residues. Germline trimming cut 5 bases from V and 11 bases from J; bases unmatched to any gene: 21. CDR1 and CDR2 (germline): LNHNV, YYDKDF (reference sequence). The CDR3, as DNA: TGTGCCACCAGCCCCTTTGGTATGGGACAGGGAAGGGGGGAGCAGTACTTC. Residues: CATSPFGMGQGRGEQYF.

This chain joins TRBV5-1 and TRBJ2-5; TRBD2 matches 9 bases. With 3 bases clipped from V and 4 bases from J, the junction kept 4 bases outside the gene matches. The CDR3 has 14 residues. Germline V gene sequence: CDR1 SGHRS, CDR2 YFSETQ. The CDR3 sequence is CASSSSGRRETQYF. The DNA for the CDR3 is TGCGCCAGCAGCTCCAGCGGGAGGAGAGAGACCCAGTACTTC.

The V gene is TRBV11-2, the J gene TRBJ2-1, with 7 bases aligning to TRBD2. V lost 4 bases and J lost 5; bases outside the gene matches: 14. The V gene's germline CDR1 is SGHAT and CDR2 FQNNGV. The CDR3 length is 17 residues. The CDR3 sequence: CASSSPLSSGLHNEQFF. The CDR3, as DNA: TGTGCCAGCAGCTCCCCTCTTTCTAGCGGACTCCACAATGAGCAGTTCTTC.

The chain combines TRBV9 with TRBJ2-7; D remains unclear. Germline CDR1 is SGDLS and CDR2 is YYNGEE. The CDR3 has 14 amino acids. Trimming pared 0 bases from V and 3 bases from J, leaving 10 bases between. The CDR3 DNA sequence: TGTGCCAGCAGCGTAGGGGCACCACTCTACGAGCAGTACTTC. It yields the protein CASSVGAPLYEQYF. Full variable domain (remainder filled in from reference TRBV9 and TRBJ2-7): DSGVTQTPKHLITATGQRVTLRCSPRSGDLSVYWYQQSLDQGLQFLIQYYNGEERAKGNILERFSAQQFPDLHSELNLSSLELGDSALYFCASSVGAPLYEQYFGPGTRLTVT.

This chain uses TRBV28 with TRBJ1-5; D is unclear. The ends were cut back, 5 bases at V and 16 bases at J, with 15 bases in the middle. Germline V CDR1 and CDR2: MDHEN, SYDVKM. This CDR3 region has 11 residues. In DNA, the CDR3 is TGTGCCAGCAGTGGTACGAGGGCCAGCCATTTT. This translates into CASSGTRASHF.

The chain combines TRBV28 with TRBJ1-5; weak D call: TRBD1 (6 bases). The CDR3 loop spans 15 amino acids. CDR1 and CDR2 (germline): MDHEN, SYDVKM. V was trimmed by 4 bases and J by 4 bases, leaving 14 bases between them. Here the CDR3 reads CASSSRGIENQPQHF. The DNA for the CDR3 is TGTGCCAGCAGTTCCAGGGGTATAGAGAATCAGCCCCAGCATTTT.

This sequence joins TRBV6-6 and TRBJ1-1, with 10 bases fitting TRBD1. Germline V gene lookup returns CDR1 MNHNY and CDR2 SVGAGI (reference sequence). V lost 5 bases to trimming and J lost 4 bases; unmatched junction nucleotides: 7. The CDR3 is 15 amino acids. The CDR3 DNA follows: TGTGCCAGCAGTCCGTGGACAGGGGGTTTCACTGAAGCTTTCTTT. This translates into CASSPWTGGFTEAFF.

The chain employs TRBV5-1 and TRBJ2-1, with 9 bases identical to TRBD2. Trimming removed 2 bases from V and 1 base from J; junction bases left unmatched: 1. Per the germline V gene, CDR1 is SGHRS and CDR2 is YFSETQ. This CDR3 comprises 15 residues. The CDR3 here is CASSFSGSSYNEQFF. The CDR3 nucleotides read TGCGCCAGCAGCTTTAGCGGGAGTTCCTACAATGAGCAGTTCTTC. Drawing the rest from reference TRBV5-1 and TRBJ2-1, the complete variable domain is KAGVTQTPRYLIKTRGQQVTLSCSPISGHRSVSWYQQTPGQGLQFLFEYFSETQRNKGNFPGRFSGRQFSNSRSEMNVSTLELGDSALYLCASSFSGSSYNEQFFGPGTRLTVL.

This clone has more than one count but fewer than ten. This chain uses TRBV10-3 with TRBJ2-3; the D gene is possibly TRBD2 (5 bases). Germline assignment: CDR1 ENHRY and CDR2 SYGVKD. Trimming removed 4 bases from V and 2 bases from J, with 13 bases in between. CDR3 length: 15 residues. This CDR3 is CAISALALDTDTQYF. The CDR3, as DNA: TGTGCCATCAGTGCGCTAGCACTCGACACAGATACGCAGTATTTT.